This passage covers 26 T cell receptor beta chains from one sample sequenced in a study. Tregs were sorted as CD4+CD25+CD127-/low cells. TCRdb processed the 5' RACE reads anew with MiXCR; each CDR3 protein has one entry. The data hold 55,000 or so distinct CDR3 sequences, with 20% observed a single time. Sample: tumor-infiltrating Tregs sorted from the breast tumor. The receptors shown here come from a female donor with breast cancer.

In the case of this clonotype: A much larger clone differs by one base, so this may be a read error. The genes are TRBV10-1 and TRBJ1-5, with unresolved D. The V end was cut by 8 bases, the J end by 2 bases, with 10 bases between. This CDR3 has 13 residues. Germline assignment: CDR1 WNHNN and CDR2 SYGVQD (reference sequence). DNA of the CDR3: TGCGCCAGCCGCGCCTTGGGCAATCAGCCCCAGCATTTT. Translated: CASRALGNQPQHF.

The chain carries TRBV7-2 and TRBJ2-1; D possibly corresponds to TRBD1 (5 bases). The CDR3 sequence is 15 residues long. CDR1 and CDR2 (germline): SGHTA, FQGNSA. The V end lost 2 bases, the J end lost 4 bases, and 12 bases lay between the germline ends. CDR3 coding DNA: TGTGCCAGCAGCTTAAGGCAGGGTTCTTACAATGAGCAGTTCTTC. Translating gives CASSLRQGSYNEQFF.

This clonotype has ten or more counts. CDR3 sequence reads: CSASGTVNQPQHF. The CDR3 DNA is TGCAGTGCTAGCGGGACGGTGAATCAGCCCCAGCATTTT. The chain recombines TRBV20-1 with TRBJ1-5; tentatively, D is TRBD1 (5 bases). The CDR3 is made up of 13 amino acids. Trimming took 3 bases from V and 4 from J, leaving 10 bases between them. Per the germline V gene, CDR1 is DFQATT and CDR2 is SNEGSKA (reference sequence).

The V call is TRBV6-2 or TRBV6-3, the J call TRBJ1-6; no reliable D call. Germline V gives CDR1 MNHEY, CDR2 SVGEGT. V dropped 2 bases and J dropped 9 bases, with 5 bases sitting between them. There are 12 residues in the CDR3. The CDR3 DNA reads TGTGCCAGCAGTTACGCCAGTTCACCCCTCCACTTT. Translated: CASSYASSPLHF.

The table lists this clonotype with a few counts. The gene calls are TRBV7-9 and TRBJ1-1; D gene ambiguous. The CDR3 length is 14 residues. V shed 2 bases and J shed 1 base, with 8 bases lying between them. The germline gives CDR1 SEHNR, CDR2 FQNEAQ (reference sequence). CDR3 DNA sequence: TGTGCCAGCAGCTTAAGTCCAGGGAACACTGAAGCTTTCTTT. The encoded protein is CASSLSPGNTEAFF.

Concerning this clonotype itself: The conserved phenylalanine or tryptophan is not found at the CDR3 terminus, so this likely reflects a read error. The J gene is TRBJ1-2, the V gene TRBV7-2, with D possibly matching TRBD1 (6 bases). The germline gives CDR1 SGHTA, CDR2 FQGNSA. V lost 3 bases, J lost 3 bases, and 14 bases lay in between. CDR3 length: 15 residues. The CDR3 reads CASSFYRDTDYGYTL. The CDR3 DNA reads as TGTGCCAGCAGCTTTTACAGGGACACGGACTATGGCTACACCCTC.

In regard to this clonotype: This may be a read error: a much more frequent sequence differs by one nucleotide. V gene TRBV5-5 combines with J gene TRBJ1-1; 7 bases are shared with TRBD1. This CDR3 spans 15 amino acids. The trim removed 0 bases at V and 4 bases at J, leaving 6 bases unmatched. Per the germline V gene, CDR1 is SGHKS and CDR2 is YYEKEE (reference sequence). CDR3 coding DNA: TGTGCCAGCAGCTTGGTCTCTGCAGGGGGCACTGAAGCTTTCTTT. Encoded protein: CASSLVSAGGTEAFF.

There are a few counts of this clonotype. V gene TRBV6-2 or TRBV6-3 combines with J gene TRBJ1-1; D is ambiguous. V lost 7 bases and J lost 1, with 10 bases in between. There are 13 residues in the CDR3. Germline CDR1 is MNHEY and CDR2 is SVGEGT. In DNA, the CDR3 is TGTGCCAGCACCGATACAGAGAACACTGAAGCTTTCTTT. Its protein is CASTDTENTEAFF.

V is TRBV10-3 and J is TRBJ1-3, with D possibly being TRBD1 (5 bases). CDR1 is ENHRY, CDR2 SYGVKD, per germline. This CDR3 has 14 residues. Trimming cost V 6 bases and J 3 bases, with 12 bases left between them. The CDR3 DNA reads TGTGCCATCAGGAACAGGAACCATGGAAACACCATATATTTT. Translating gives CAIRNRNHGNTIYF.

This chain links TRBV28 with TRBJ2-6, with D hard to call. The CDR3 contains 14 residues. Trimming removed 8 bases at V and 1 base at J, with 9 bases between. CDR1 and CDR2 from the germline V gene are MDHEN and SYDVKM. The CDR3 DNA reads as TGTGCCAGCCGAACGGCATCTGGGGCCAACGTCCTGACTTTC. It translates to CASRTASGANVLTF. The complete variable domain, with remaining parts taken from reference TRBV28 and TRBJ2-6, reads DVKVTQSSRYLVKRTGEKVFLECVQDMDHENMFWYRQDPGLGLRLIYFSYDVKMKEKGDIPEGYSVSREKKERFSLILESASTNQTSMYLCASRTASGANVLTFGAGSRLTVL.

Ten or more counts support this clonotype. The CDR3 spells CASTRGAGELFF. The CDR3 DNA is TGTGCCAGCACCCGGGGTGCCGGGGAGCTGTTTTTT. The chain combines TRBV27 with TRBJ2-2, with a tentative D call TRBD2 (5 bases). The CDR3 is 12 residues long. Looked up from germline, CDR1 is MNHEY and CDR2 is SMNVEV (reference sequence). V shed 7 bases and J shed 6 bases, with 9 bases lying between them.

This clonotype has a handful of counts. The chain uses TRBV4-1 and TRBJ1-5, with 12 bases identical to TRBD1. Germline-derived CDR1 and CDR2 are MGHRA and YSYEKL. V gave up 5 bases and J gave up 0 bases; unmatched junction bases: 14. The length of the CDR3 is 20 residues. DNA of the CDR3: TGCGCCAGCAGCAAAAGCGGGACAGGGGGCGTTTCTTATAGCAATCAGCCCCAGCATTTT. Its translation is CASSKSGTGGVSYSNQPQHF.

V is TRBV20-1 and J is TRBJ2-2, with 8 bases identical to TRBD1. This CDR3 spans 12 amino acids. CDR1 and CDR2 from the germline V gene are DFQATT and SNEGSKA (reference sequence). The J segment lost 6 bases and the V segment lost 5 bases, leaving 2 bases of the junction unmatched. The DNA for the CDR3 is TGCAGTGCTTTGGACAGGGCCGGGGAGCTGTTTTTT. It codes for CSALDRAGELFF.

In this sample, this clonotype turned up many times. V is TRBV29-1 and J is TRBJ1-5; TRBD1 aligns across 7 bases. Germline CDR1 and CDR2: SQVTM and ANQGSEA. J lost 7 bases, V lost 4 bases, and 7 bases had no gene match. The CDR3 spans 13 residues. CDR3 in DNA: TGCAGCGTTGGGGAGGGGGCTCGGCAGCCCCAGCATTTT. Its protein product is CSVGEGARQPQHF.

The V call is TRBV7-2, the J call TRBJ1-2, with TRBD1 matching 8 bases. The germline V gene has CDR1 SGHTA and CDR2 FQGNSA. V lost 2 bases and J lost 8; bases outside the gene matches: 7. The CDR3 sequence is 14 residues long. Here the CDR3 DNA reads TGTGCCAGCAGCTTATCACAACAGGGGGGGGGCTACACCTTC. Encoded protein: CASSLSQQGGGYTF.

The V and J genes are TRBV7-2 and TRBJ2-7; 13 bases are shared with TRBD2. Germline CDR1 and CDR2: SGHTA and FQGNSA. The V gene end was trimmed by 5 bases and the J gene end by 8 bases; junction bases not matched to a gene: 6. There are 14 residues in the CDR3. The CDR3 reads CASSQRTSGSKQYF. The CDR3 bases are TGTGCCAGCAGCCAACGGACTAGCGGGAGTAAGCAGTACTTC.

The chain joins TRBV20-1 to TRBJ1-4; possibly TRBD1 for D (5 bases). Trimming cost V 7 bases and J 8 bases, with 26 bases left between them. The germline gives CDR1 DFQATT, CDR2 SNEGSKA (reference sequence). This CDR3 region has 16 residues. The DNA of the CDR3 is TGCAGTGTTAGGAAGTCCTGGGACGGCGGTTTGGAAAAACTGTTTTTT. This sequence encodes CSVRKSWDGGLEKLFF.

The genes are TRBV24-1 and TRBJ2-1; D unclear. CDR1 KGHDR and CDR2 SFDVKD come from the germline V gene. Trimming removed 0 bases from V and 0 bases from J, with 8 bases in between. CDR3 size: 16 residues. This CDR3 is CATSDLRRSSYNEQFF. The CDR3 region has the DNA TGTGCCACCAGTGATTTGCGGCGGAGCTCCTACAATGAGCAGTTCTTC.

This clonotype was recorded many times. The chain couples TRBV6-5 to TRBJ2-7, with D perhaps matching TRBD1 (6 bases). Germline CDR1 MNHEY, CDR2 SVGAGI. V lost 5 bases to trimming and J lost 6 bases, with 14 bases between them. CDR3 length equals 13 residues. CDR3 residues: CASSPDRVREQYF. The CDR3 DNA reads as TGTGCCAGCAGTCCGGACAGAGTACGCGAGCAGTACTTC.

V and J are TRBV5-4 and TRBJ2-3; maybe TRBD2 (6 bases). Germline lookup yields CDR1 SGHNT and CDR2 YYREEE (reference sequence). The CDR3 length is 16 residues. The germline V and J ends were trimmed by 3 bases and 3 bases, with 17 bases remaining between them. In DNA form, the CDR3 reads TGTGCCAGCAGCTCCGGGGACTTCCGTCGGACAGATACGCAGTATTTT. Protein: CASSSGDFRRTDTQYF.

This clonotype is classed as medium-sized. The chain is built from TRBV7-2 and TRBJ1-5; maybe TRBD1 (5 bases). Per the germline V gene, CDR1 is SGHTA and CDR2 is FQGNSA. The V gene lost 0 bases and the J gene lost 7 bases, with 10 bases spanning the gap. This CDR3 is 14 amino acids long. CDR3 nucleotides: TGTGCCAGCAGCTTAGCAGGGGCAGGGCAGCCCCAGCATTTT. Translation: CASSLAGAGQPQHF. The full variable domain, in which reference TRBV7-2 and TRBJ1-5 provide the parts outside the CDR3, is GAGVSQSPSNKVTEKGKDVELRCDPISGHTALYWYRQSLGQGLEFLIYFQGNSAPDKSGLPSDRFSAERTGGSVSTLTIQRTQQEDSAVYLCASSLAGAGQPQHFGDGTRLSIL.

This clonotype was seen more than once but under ten times. The chain links TRBV7-8 to TRBJ2-7; D uncertain. The CDR3 contains 15 residues. Germline V gene sequence: CDR1 SGHVS, CDR2 FQNEAQ. The ends were cut back, 2 bases at V and 3 bases at J, with 14 bases in the middle. CDR3 residues: CASSLSESSNYEQYF. The DNA for the CDR3 is TGTGCCAGCAGCTTAAGCGAAAGCTCCAACTACGAGCAGTACTTC.

Ten or more counts support this clonotype. The chain is built from TRBV20-1 and TRBJ2-2; D uncertain. Trimming stripped 1 base from V and 2 bases from J, with 17 bases between. Per germline, CDR1 DFQATT and CDR2 SNEGSKA (reference sequence). CDR3 length: 17 residues. CDR3 amino acids: CSARVGSFYVNTGELFF. CDR3 DNA: TGCAGTGCTAGAGTAGGGTCTTTCTACGTAAACACCGGGGAGCTGTTTTTT.

This clonotype was observed many times. This sequence joins TRBV29-1 and TRBJ2-1; D unclear. V was pared by 7 bases and J by 9 bases, with 19 bases between. The V gene's germline CDR1 is SQVTM and CDR2 ANQGSEA. The CDR3 is 13 amino acids. CDR3 amino acids: CSAWALGLGEQFF. DNA of the CDR3: TGCAGCGCCTGGGCGCTAGGGCTTGGTGAGCAGTTCTTC.

In its sample, this clonotype was seen a few times. V gene TRBV27 combines with J gene TRBJ2-5; D gene unclear. V was shortened by 6 bases and J by 4 bases, with 12 bases between the two germline ends. The CDR3 length is 13 residues. The V gene's germline CDR1 is MNHEY and CDR2 SMNVEV (reference sequence). The CDR3 is CASSPRWSETQYF. Here the CDR3 DNA reads TGTGCCAGCAGCCCCCGGTGGTCAGAGACCCAGTACTTC.

This clonotype was seen at least ten times. DNA of the CDR3: TGCAGCGTCAAGATGAGCGGGAGGGTGAACAATGAGCAGTTCTTC. Amino acid sequence: CSVKMSGRVNNEQFF. V is TRBV29-1 and J is TRBJ2-1; 10 bases fit TRBD2. The CDR3 extends over 15 amino acids. J lost 5 bases, V lost 6 bases, and 10 bases had no gene match. Looked up from germline, CDR1 is SQVTM and CDR2 is ANQGSEA.